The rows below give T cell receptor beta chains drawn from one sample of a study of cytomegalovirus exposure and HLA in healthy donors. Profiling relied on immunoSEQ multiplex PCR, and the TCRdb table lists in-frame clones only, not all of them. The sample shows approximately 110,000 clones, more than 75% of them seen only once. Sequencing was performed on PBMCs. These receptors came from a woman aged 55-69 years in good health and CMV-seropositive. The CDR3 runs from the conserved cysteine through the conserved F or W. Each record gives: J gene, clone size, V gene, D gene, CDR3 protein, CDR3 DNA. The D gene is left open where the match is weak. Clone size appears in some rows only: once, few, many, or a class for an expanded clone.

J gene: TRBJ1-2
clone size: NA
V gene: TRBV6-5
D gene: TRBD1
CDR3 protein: CASSYSTGGGYTF
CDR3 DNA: TGTGCCAGCAGTTACTCGACAGGGGGCGGCTACACCTTC

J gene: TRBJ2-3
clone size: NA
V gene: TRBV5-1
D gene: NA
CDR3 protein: CASSSEGSQDTQYF
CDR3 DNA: TGCGCCAGCAGCTCAGAGGGAAGCCAAGATACGCAGTATTTT

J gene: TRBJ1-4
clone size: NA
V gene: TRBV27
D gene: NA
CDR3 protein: CASSSGRRNEKLFF
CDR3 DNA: TGTGCCAGCAGCTCAGGGCGAAGGAATGAAAAACTGTTTTTT

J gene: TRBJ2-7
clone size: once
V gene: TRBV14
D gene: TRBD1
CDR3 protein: CASSQDPGGGSYEQYF
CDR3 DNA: TGTGCCAGCAGCCAAGATCCAGGGGGCGGCTCCTACGAGCAGTACTTC

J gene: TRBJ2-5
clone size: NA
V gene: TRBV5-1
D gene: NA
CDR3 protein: CASSVEGGKTQYF
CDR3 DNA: TGCGCCAGCAGCGTTGAAGGGGGTAAGACCCAGTACTTC

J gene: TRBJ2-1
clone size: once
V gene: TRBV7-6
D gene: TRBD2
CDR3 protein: CASRGLAVGDGAHEQFF
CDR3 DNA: TGTGCCAGCAGAGGACTAGCGGTGGGTGATGGGGCGCATGAGCAGTTCTTC

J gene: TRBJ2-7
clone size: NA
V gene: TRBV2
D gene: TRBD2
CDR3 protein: CASRDLAGEYEQYF
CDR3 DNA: TGTGCCAGCAGGGACCTAGCGGGGGAATACGAGCAGTACTTC

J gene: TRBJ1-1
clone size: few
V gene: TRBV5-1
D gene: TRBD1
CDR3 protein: CASSLVGQGLAEAFF
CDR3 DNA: TGCGCCAGCAGCTTGGTCGGACAGGGCCTCGCTGAAGCTTTCTTT

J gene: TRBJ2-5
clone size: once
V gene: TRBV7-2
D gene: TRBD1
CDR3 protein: CASSLNRGRSETQYF
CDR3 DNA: TGTGCCAGCAGCTTGAACAGGGGGCGCTCAGAGACCCAGTACTTC

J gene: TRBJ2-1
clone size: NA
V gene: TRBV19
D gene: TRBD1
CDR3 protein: CASRGQGLPLPFNEQFF
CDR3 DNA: TGTGCCAGTAGGGGACAGGGCCTCCCCTTACCTTTTAATGAGCAGTTCTTC

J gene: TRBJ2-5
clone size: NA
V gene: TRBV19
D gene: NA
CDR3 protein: CASSARAGQETQYF
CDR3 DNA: TGTGCCAGTAGCGCCCGGGCAGGGCAAGAGACCCAGTACTTC

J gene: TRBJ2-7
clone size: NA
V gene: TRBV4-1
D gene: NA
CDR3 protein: CASSRGPIQGAYEQYF
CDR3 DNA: TGCGCCAGCAGCCGGGGCCCGATACAGGGAGCCTACGAGCAGTACTTC

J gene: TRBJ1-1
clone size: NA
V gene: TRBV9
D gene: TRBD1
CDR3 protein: CASRAGGAGGNTEAFF
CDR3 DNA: TGTGCCAGCAGAGCGGGGGGGGCAGGGGGGAACACTGAAGCTTTCTTT

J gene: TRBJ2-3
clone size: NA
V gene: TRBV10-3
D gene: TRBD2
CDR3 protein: CAIKGGGSADTQYF
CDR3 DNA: TGTGCCATCAAGGGCGGGGGGAGCGCCGATACGCAGTATTTT

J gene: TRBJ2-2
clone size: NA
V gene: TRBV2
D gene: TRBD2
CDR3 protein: CASSLGGAVGTGELFF
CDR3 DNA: TGTGCCAGCAGTCTCGGGGGGGCCGTAGGCACCGGGGAGCTGTTTTTT

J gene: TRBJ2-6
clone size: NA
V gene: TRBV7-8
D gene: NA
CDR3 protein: CASSLSRGSGANGLTF
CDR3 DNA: TGTGCCAGCAGCTTATCTAGGGGTTCTGGGGCCAACGGCCTGACTTTC

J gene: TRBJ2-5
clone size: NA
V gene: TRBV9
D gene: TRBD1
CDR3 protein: CASSRRTGGEQETQYF
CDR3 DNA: TGTGCCAGCAGCAGACGGACAGGGGGCGAGCAAGAGACCCAGTACTTC

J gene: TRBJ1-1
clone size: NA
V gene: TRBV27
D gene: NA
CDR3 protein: CASSLRAARISEAFF
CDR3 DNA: TGTGCCAGCAGTTTGAGGGCAGCAAGAATTTCTGAAGCTTTCTTT

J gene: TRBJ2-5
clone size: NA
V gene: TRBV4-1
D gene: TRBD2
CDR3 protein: CASSRSRDFDGREQYF
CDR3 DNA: TGCGCCAGCAGCCGCAGCCGGGACTTTGATGGGAGGGAGCAGTACTTC

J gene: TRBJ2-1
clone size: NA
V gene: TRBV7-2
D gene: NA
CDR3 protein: CASSLGPGLDEQFF
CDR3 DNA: TGTGCCAGCAGCTTAGGGCCAGGCCTCGATGAGCAGTTCTTC

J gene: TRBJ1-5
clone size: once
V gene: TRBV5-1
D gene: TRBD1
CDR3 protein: CASSPGQGIQPQHF
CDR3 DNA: TGCGCCAGCAGCCCGGGACAGGGAATTCAGCCCCAGCATTTT

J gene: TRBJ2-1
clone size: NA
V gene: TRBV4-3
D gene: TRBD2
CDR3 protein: CASSQDGAGGRSSEQFF
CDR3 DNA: TGCGCCAGCAGCCAAGATGGGGCGGGAGGTCGGTCAAGTGAGCAGTTCTTC

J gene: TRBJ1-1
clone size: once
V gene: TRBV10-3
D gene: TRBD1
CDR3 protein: CAISDRAGGTEAFF
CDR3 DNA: TGTGCCATCAGTGATAGGGCAGGGGGCACTGAAGCTTTCTTT

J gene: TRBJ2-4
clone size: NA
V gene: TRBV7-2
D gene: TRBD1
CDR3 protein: CASSLGTAGGANIQYF
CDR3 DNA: TGTGCCAGCAGCTTAGGGACAGCAGGGGGCGCGAACATTCAGTACTTC

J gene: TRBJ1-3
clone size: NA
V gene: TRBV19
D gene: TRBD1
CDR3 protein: CASRTGGDLGNTIYF
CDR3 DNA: TGTGCCAGTAGAACAGGGGGCGACCTTGGAAACACCATATATTTT

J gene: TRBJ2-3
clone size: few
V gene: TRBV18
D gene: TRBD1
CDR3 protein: CASSPTGGTDTQYF
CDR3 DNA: TGTGCCAGCTCACCGACAGGGGGCACAGATACGCAGTATTTT

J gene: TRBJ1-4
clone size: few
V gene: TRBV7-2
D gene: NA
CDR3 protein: CASSPRGSPNEKLFF
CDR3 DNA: TGTGCCAGCAGCCCCCGGGGGAGCCCGAATGAAAAACTGTTTTTT

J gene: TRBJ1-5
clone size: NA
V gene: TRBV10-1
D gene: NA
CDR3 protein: CASSLTDPAEEAFNQPQHF
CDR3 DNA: TGCGCCAGCAGTCTAACCGACCCGGCAGAGGAAGCCTTCAATCAGCCCCAGCATTTT

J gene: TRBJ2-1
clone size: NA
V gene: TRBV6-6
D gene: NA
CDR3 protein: CASSQGSEQFF
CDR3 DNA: TGTGCCAGCAGCCAGGGTAGTGAGCAGTTCTTC

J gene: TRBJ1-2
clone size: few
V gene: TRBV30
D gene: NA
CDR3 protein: CAWSLTGQSRSGYTF
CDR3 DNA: TGTGCCTGGAGTTTGACAGGACAATCCCGTTCTGGCTACACCTTC

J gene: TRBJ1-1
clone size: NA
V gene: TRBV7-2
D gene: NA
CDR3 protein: CASSPSDRQNTEAFF
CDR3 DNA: TGTGCCAGCAGCCCCTCGGACAGACAGAACACTGAAGCTTTCTTT

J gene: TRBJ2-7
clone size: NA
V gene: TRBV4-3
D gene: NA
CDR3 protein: CASSHRDTRYEQYF
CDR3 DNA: TGCGCCAGCAGCCACCGGGACACCCGCTACGAGCAGTACTTC

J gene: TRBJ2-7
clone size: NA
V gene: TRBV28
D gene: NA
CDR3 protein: CASSLGGVTVYEQYF
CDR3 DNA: TGTGCCAGCAGCCTCGGCGGTGTGACAGTCTACGAGCAGTACTTC

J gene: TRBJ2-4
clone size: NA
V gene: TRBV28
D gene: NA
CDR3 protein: CASSDSLAKNIQYF
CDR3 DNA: TGTGCCAGCAGTGACAGTCTAGCCAAAAACATTCAGTACTTC

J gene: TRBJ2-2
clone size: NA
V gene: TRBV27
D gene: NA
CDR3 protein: CASSKGYNGELFF
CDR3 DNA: TGTGCCAGCAGCAAGGGGTATAACGGGGAGCTGTTTTTT

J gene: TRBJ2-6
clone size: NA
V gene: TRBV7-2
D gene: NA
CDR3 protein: CASSLGGSGANGLTF
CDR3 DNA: TGTGCCAGCAGCTTGGGCGGCTCTGGGGCCAACGGCCTGACTTTC

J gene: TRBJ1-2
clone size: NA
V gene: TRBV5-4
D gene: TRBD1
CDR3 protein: CASSLFGGQGARRYGYTF
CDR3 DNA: TGTGCCAGCAGCTTGTTTGGGGGACAGGGGGCTAGGAGATATGGCTACACCTTC

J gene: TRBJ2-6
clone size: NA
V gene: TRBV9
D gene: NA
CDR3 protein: CASSVAVSGANVLTF
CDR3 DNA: TGTGCCAGCAGCGTAGCGGTCTCTGGGGCCAACGTCCTGACTTTC

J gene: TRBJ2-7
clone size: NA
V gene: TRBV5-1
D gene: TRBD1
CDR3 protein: CASSGTGVPSSEQYF
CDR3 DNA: TGCGCCAGCAGCGGAACAGGGGTCCCCTCCTCCGAGCAGTACTTC

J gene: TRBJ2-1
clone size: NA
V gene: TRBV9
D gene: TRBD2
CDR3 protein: CASSVGAGGFYNEQFF
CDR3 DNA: TGTGCCAGCAGCGTAGGGGCGGGGGGGTTCTACAATGAGCAGTTCTTC

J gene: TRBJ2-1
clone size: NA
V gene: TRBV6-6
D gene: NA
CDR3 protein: CASSSFTGPNEQFF
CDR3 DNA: TGTGCCAGCAGTTCCTTTACAGGACCCAATGAGCAGTTCTTC

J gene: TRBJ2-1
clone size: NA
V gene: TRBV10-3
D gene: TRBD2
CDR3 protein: CAISGSGGVNEQFF
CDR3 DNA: TGTGCCATCAGTGGTAGCGGGGGAGTGAATGAGCAGTTCTTC

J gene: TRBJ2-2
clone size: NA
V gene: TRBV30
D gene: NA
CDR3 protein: CAWTQIGVTGELFF
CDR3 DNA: TGTGCCTGGACCCAAATAGGGGTAACCGGGGAGCTGTTTTTT

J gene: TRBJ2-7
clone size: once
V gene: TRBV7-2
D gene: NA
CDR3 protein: CASSPRSYEQYF
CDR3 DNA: TGTGCCAGCAGCCCGCGGTCCTACGAGCAGTACTTC

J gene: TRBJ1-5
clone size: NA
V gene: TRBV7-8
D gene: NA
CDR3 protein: CASSLGGVRAWPQHF
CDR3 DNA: TGTGCCAGCAGCCTTGGCGGGGTCAGGGCCTGGCCCCAGCATTTT